This T cell receptor (beta chain) was observed in a study of T cell responses to AZD1222 COVID-19 vaccine. The study, taken as a whole, reports: Only 5 or 6 individuals given AZD1222 were seropositive at baseline. A mostly white British donor set with more females was recruited, and clonal diversity was possibly underestimated. Once two AZD1222 doses were given, Spike-specific TCR breadth and depth went up. With dominance at 160-218 and 743-854, vaccine-associated CD4 TCRs spanned spike.

The data were produced by immunoSEQ multiplex PCR, yet TCRdb's version contains in-frame clones alone and is incomplete. The table records 150,000 to 200,000 clones, 90% to 95% of them present only once. Turning to this clone: Its target is not known.

Trimming shortened V by 6 bases and J by 7 bases, and 12 bases separated the two germline ends. Germline-derived CDR1 and CDR2 are MDHEN and SYDVKM. The CDR3 contains 12 residues. The rearrangement joins TRBV28 to TRBJ1-1, with D unresolved. This TCR was sampled from an adult in good health. Sequencing was performed on peripheral blood, taken on day 0 of AZD1222 vaccination. The CDR3 DNA reads as TGTGCCAGCAGCTCGAGTGAATATGAAGCTTTCTTT. Translating it yields CASSSSEYEAFF.